This T cell receptor (beta chain) was retrieved from a study of blood T cell repertoires in COVID-19. Study background: COVID-19 samples, acute and convalescent, were from the United States, Italy and Spain.

CDR3 length equals 14 residues. The V end lost 7 bases, the J end lost 2 bases, and 14 bases lay between the germline ends. Germline assignment: CDR1 SGHVS and CDR2 FQNEAQ. Study processing details: Researchers report that nucleated cell counts were estimated from reference gene primer amplification. Profiling relied on immunoSEQ multiplex PCR, and the TCRdb table lists in-frame clones only, not all of them. For V, J and clone size, that table is used; D and trimming come from the DNA. The table lists hundreds of thousands of clones, 75% to 90% of them singletons, with roughly 3.7% in the top ten. This receptor was taken from a woman younger than 35 with acute or convalescent COVID-19. The genes are TRBV7-8 and TRBJ2-5; D possibly corresponds to TRBD2 (6 bases). The sequencing input was peripheral blood. The CDR3 DNA sequence: TGTGCCAGCAACCCCACGGGGGATCAAGAGACCCAGTACTTC. This gives the protein CASNPTGDQETQYF.